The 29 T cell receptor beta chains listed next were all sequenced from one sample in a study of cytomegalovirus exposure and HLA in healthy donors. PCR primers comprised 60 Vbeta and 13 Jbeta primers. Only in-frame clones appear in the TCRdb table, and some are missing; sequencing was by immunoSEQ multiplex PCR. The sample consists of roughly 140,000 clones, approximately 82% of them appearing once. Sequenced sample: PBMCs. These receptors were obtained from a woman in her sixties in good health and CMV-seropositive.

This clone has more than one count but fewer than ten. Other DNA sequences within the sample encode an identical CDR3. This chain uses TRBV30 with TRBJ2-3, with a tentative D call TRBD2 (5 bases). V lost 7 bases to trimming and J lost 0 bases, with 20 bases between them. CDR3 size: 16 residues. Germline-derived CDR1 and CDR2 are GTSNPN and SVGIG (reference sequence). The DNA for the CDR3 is TGTGCCTTCACACCAAGCGGAGCGGATAGCACAGATACGCAGTATTTT. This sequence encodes CAFTPSGADSTDTQYF.

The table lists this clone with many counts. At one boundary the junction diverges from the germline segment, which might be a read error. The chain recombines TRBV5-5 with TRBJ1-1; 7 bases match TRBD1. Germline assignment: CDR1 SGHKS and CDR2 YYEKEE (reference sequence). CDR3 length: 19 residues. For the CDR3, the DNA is TGTGCCAGCAGCTTGGGCTCGCCGGGACAGTGGCCCGGGAACGCTGAAGCTTTCTTT. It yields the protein CASSLGSPGQWPGNAEAFF.

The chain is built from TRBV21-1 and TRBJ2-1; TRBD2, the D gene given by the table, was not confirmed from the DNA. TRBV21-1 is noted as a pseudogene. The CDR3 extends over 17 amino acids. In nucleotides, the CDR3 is TGTGCCAGCAGCAAAATACCGGCGGGGGTTTGTTGGAATGAGCAGTTCTTC. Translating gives CASSKIPAGVCWNEQFF.

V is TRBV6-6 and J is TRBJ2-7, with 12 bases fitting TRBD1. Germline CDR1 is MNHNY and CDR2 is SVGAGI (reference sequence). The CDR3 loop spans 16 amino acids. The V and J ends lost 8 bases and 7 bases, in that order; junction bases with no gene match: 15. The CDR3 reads CASLGRNRDRGHEQYF. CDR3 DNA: TGTGCCAGCCTTGGCCGGAACCGGGACAGGGGGCATGAGCAGTACTTC.

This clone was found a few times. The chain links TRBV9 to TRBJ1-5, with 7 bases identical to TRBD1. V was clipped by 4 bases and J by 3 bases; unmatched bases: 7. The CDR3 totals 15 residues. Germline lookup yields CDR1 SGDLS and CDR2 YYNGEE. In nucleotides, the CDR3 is TGTGCCAGCAGCTTGACAGGGATTAACAATCAGCCCCAGCATTTT. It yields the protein CASSLTGINNQPQHF.

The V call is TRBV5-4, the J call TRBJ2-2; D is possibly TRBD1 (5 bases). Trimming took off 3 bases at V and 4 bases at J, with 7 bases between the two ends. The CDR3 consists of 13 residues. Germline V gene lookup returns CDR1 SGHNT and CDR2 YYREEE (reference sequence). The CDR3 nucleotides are TGTGCCAGCAGCTCGGACATCACCGGGGAGCTGTTTTTT. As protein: CASSSDITGELFF.

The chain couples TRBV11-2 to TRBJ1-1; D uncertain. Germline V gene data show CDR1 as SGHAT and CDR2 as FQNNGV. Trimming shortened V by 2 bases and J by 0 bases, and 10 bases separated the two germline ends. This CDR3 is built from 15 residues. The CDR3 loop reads CASSLFDIMNTEAFF. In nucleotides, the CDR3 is TGTGCCAGCAGCTTATTCGACATCATGAACACTGAAGCTTTCTTT. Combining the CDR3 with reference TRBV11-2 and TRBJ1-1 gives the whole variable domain EAGVAQSPRYKIIEKRQSVAFWCNPISGHATLYWYQQILGQGPKLLIQFQNNGVVDDSQLPKDRFSAERLKGVDSTLKIQPAKLEDSAVYLCASSLFDIMNTEAFFGQGTRLTVV.

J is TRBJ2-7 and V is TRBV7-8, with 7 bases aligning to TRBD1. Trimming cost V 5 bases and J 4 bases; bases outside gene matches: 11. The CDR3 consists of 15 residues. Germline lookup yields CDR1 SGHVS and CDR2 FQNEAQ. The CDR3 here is CASSPEGGLGYEQYF. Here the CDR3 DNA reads TGTGCCAGCAGCCCCGAAGGGGGCCTGGGGTACGAGCAGTACTTC.

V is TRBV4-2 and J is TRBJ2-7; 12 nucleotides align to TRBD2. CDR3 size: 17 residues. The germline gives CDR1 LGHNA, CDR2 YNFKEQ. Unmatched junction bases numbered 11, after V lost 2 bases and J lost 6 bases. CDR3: CASSQLANGLAGSEQYF. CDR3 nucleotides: TGTGCCAGCAGCCAACTTGCGAACGGACTAGCGGGAAGCGAGCAGTACTTC.

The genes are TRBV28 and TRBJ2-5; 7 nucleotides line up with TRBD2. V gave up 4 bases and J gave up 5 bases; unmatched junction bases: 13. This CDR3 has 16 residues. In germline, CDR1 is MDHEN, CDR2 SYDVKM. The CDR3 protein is CASSYRLGGEWETQYF. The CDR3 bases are TGTGCCAGCAGTTATCGGCTGGGGGGGGAGTGGGAGACCCAGTACTTC.

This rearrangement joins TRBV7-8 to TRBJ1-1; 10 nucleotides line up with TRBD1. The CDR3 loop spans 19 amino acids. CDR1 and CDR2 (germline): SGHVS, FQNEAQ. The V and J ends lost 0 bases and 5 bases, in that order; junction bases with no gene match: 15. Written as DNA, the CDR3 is TGTGCCAGCAGCTTAGCGATATTAGGGGACAGGGGACTCGGTACTGAAGCTTTCTTT. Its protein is CASSLAILGDRGLGTEAFF.

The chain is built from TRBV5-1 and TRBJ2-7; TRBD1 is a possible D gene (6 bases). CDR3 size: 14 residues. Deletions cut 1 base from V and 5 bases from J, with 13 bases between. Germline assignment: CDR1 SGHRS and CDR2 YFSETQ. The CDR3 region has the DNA TGCGCCAGCAGCTTGATAGGGGGTGAAGACGAGCAGTACTTC. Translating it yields CASSLIGGEDEQYF.

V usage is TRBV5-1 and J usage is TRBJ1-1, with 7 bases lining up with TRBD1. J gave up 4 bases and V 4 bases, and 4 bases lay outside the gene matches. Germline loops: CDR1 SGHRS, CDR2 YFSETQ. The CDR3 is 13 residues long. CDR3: CASSPGTATEAFF. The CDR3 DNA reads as TGCGCCAGCAGCCCCGGGACAGCCACTGAAGCTTTCTTT.

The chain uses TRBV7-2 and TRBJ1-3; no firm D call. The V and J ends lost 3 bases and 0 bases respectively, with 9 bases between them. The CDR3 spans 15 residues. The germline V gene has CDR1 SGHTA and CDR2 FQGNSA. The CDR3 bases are TGTGCCAGCAGCTTTTCACAGATCTCTGGAAACACCATATATTTT. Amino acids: CASSFSQISGNTIYF.

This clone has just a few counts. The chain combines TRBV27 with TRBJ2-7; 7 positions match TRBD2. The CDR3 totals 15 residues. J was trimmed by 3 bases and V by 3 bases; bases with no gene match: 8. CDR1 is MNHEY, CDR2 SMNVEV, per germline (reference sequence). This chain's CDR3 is CASSFTPGRGYEQYF. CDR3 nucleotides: TGTGCCAGCAGTTTTACCCCGGGGAGGGGCTACGAGCAGTACTTC.

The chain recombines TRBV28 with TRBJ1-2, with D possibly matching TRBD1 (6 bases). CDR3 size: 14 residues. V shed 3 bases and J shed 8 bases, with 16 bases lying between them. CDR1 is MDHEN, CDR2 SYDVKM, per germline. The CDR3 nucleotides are TGTGCCAGCAGTTTTCCAGGGGCTACTCAGGGCTACACCTTC. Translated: CASSFPGATQGYTF.

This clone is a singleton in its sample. The CDR3 protein is CASRRLAGDTDTQYF. The CDR3 DNA follows: TGTGCCAGCAGGAGACTAGCGGGAGACACAGATACGCAGTATTTT. The chain has TRBV7-6 and TRBJ2-3; 12 bases fit TRBD2. CDR3 size: 15 residues. The germline V gene has CDR1 SGHVS and CDR2 FNYEAQ. V trimming: 6 bases; J trimming: 2 bases; junction bases outside the gene matches: 3.

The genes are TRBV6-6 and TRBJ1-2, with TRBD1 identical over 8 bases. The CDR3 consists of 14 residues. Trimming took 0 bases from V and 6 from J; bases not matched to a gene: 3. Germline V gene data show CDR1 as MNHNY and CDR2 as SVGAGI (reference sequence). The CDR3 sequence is CASSYSTGEDGYTF. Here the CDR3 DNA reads TGTGCCAGCAGTTACTCGACAGGGGAGGATGGCTACACCTTC.

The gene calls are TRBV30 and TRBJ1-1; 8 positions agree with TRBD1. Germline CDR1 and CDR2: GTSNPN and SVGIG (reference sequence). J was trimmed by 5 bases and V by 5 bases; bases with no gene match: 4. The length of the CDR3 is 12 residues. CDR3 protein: CAWGQGITEAFF. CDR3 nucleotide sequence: TGTGCCTGGGGACAGGGCATTACTGAAGCTTTCTTT.

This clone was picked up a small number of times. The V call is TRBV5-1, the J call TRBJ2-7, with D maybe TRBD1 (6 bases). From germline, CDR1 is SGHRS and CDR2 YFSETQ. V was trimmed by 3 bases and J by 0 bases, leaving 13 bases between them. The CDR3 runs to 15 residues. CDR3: CASSYTGTNSYEQYF. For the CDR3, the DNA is TGCGCCAGCAGCTACACAGGGACAAACTCCTACGAGCAGTACTTC.

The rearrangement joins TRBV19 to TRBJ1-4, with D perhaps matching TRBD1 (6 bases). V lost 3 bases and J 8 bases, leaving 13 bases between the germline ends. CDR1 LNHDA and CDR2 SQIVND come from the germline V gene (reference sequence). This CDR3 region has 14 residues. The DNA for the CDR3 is TGTGCCAGTAGTATTGCTACAGGGAACGAAAAACTGTTTTTT. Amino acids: CASSIATGNEKLFF.

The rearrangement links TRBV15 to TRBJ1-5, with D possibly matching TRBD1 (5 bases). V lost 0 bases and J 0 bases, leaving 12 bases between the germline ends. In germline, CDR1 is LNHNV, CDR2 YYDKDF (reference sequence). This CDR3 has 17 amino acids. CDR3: CATSRDWGGFSNQPQHF. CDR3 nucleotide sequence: TGTGCCACCAGCAGAGACTGGGGCGGATTTAGCAATCAGCCCCAGCATTTT.

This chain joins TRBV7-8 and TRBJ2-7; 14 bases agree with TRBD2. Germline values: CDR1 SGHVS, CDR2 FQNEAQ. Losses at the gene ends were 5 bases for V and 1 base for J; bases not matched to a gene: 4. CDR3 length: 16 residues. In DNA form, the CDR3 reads TGTGCCAGCAGCCCGAGGACTAGCGGGAGGTCCTACGAGCAGTACTTC. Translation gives CASSPRTSGRSYEQYF.

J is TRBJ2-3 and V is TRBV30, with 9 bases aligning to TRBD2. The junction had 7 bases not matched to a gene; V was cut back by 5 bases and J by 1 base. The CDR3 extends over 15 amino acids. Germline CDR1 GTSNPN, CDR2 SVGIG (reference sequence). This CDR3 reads CAWGLASARTDTQYF. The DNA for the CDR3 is TGTGCCTGGGGACTAGCGTCTGCTCGCACAGATACGCAGTATTTT.

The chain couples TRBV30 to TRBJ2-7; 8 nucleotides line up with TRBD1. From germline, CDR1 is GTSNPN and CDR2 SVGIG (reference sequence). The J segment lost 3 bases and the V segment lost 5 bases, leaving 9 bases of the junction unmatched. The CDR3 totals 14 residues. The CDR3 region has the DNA TGTGCCTGGGCCGAAGGACAGGGAATCTACGAGCAGTACTTC. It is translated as CAWAEGQGIYEQYF.

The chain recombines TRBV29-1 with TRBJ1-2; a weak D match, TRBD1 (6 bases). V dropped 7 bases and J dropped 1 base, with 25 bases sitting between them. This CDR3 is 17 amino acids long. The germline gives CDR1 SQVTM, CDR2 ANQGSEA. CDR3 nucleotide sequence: TGCAGCGCCCGAACCGACAGGCCCCAAGAAGTTAACTATGGCTACACCTTC. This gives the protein CSARTDRPQEVNYGYTF.

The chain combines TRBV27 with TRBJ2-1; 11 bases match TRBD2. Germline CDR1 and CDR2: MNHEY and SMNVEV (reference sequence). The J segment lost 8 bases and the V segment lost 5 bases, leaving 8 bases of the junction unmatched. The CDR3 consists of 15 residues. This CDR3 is CASSPGTSGRDEQFF. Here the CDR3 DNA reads TGTGCCAGCAGTCCAGGGACTAGCGGTAGGGATGAGCAGTTCTTC.

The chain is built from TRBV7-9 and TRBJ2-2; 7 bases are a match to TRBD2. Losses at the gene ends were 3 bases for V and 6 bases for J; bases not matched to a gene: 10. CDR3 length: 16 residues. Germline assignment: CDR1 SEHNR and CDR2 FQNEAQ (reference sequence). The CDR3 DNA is TGTGCCAGCAGCTTGCCTAGCGGAGGGATGGCCGGGGAGCTGTTTTTT. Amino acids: CASSLPSGGMAGELFF.

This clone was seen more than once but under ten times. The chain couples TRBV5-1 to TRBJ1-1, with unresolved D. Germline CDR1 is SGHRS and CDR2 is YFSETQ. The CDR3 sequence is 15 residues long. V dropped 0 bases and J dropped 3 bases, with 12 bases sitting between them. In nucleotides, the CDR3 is TGCGCCAGCAGCTTGGAGTCAGTGGCTTACACTGAAGCTTTCTTT. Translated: CASSLESVAYTEAFF.